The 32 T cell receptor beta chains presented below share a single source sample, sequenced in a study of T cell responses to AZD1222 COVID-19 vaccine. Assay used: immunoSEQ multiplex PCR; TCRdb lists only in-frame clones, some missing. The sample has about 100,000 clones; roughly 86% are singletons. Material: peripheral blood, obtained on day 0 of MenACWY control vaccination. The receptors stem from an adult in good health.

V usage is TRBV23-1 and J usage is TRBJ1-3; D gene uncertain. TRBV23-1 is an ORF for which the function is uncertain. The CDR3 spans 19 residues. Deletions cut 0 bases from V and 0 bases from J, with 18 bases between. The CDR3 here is CASSQSSGRRRSSGNTIYF. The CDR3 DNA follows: TGCGCCAGCAGTCAATCTTCCGGGCGAAGAAGGAGCTCTGGAAACACCATATATTTT.

CDR3 DNA sequence: TGCGCCAGCAGCTCTCGGGACGCATACTCCTACGAGCAGTACTTC. Translating it yields CASSSRDAYSYEQYF. J is TRBJ2-7 and V is TRBV5-1; D tentatively reads TRBD1 or TRBD2 (5 bases each). Germline V CDR1 and CDR2: SGHRS, YFSETQ. This CDR3 is built from 15 residues. Trimming took 3 bases from V and 0 from J, leaving 13 bases between them. The full variable domain, in which reference TRBV5-1 and TRBJ2-7 provide the parts outside the CDR3, is KAGVTQTPRYLIKTRGQQVTLSCSPISGHRSVSWYQQTPGQGLQFLFEYFSETQRNKGNFPGRFSGRQFSNSRSEMNVSTLELGDSALYLCASSSRDAYSYEQYFGPGTRLTVT.

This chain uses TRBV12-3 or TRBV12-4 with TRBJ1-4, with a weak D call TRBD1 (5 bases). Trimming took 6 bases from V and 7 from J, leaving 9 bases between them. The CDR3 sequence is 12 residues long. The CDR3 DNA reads TGTGCCAGCAGGGTGGGGGGTGAAAAACTGTTTTTT. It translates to CASRVGGEKLFF.

The CDR3 bases are TGTGCCAGCAGCCTAGGGGGGAGCTCCTATAATTCACCCCTCCACTTT. Protein sequence: CASSLGGSSYNSPLHF. The chain has TRBV28 and TRBJ1-6; a weak D match, TRBD1 (6 bases). Deletions cut 6 bases from V and 0 bases from J, with 12 bases between. Germline-derived CDR1 and CDR2 are MDHEN and SYDVKM. CDR3 length: 16 residues.

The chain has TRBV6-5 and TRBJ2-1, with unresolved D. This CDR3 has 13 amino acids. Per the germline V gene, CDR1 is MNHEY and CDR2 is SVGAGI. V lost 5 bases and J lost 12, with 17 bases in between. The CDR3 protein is CASSRAAAGGQFF. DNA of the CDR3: TGTGCCAGCAGTCGCGCTGCCGCTGGTGGGCAGTTCTTC.

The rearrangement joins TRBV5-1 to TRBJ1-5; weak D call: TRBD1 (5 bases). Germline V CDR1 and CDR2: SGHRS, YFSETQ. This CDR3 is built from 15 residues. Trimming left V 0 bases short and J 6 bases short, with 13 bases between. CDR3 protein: CASSLDQGVGQPQHF. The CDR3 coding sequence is TGCGCCAGCAGCTTGGATCAGGGTGTGGGTCAGCCCCAGCATTTT.

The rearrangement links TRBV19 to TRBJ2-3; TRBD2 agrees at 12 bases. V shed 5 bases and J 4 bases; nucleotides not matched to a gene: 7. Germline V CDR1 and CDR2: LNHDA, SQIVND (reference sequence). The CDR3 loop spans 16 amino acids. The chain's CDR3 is CASSATSGGRSDTQYF. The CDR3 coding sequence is TGTGCCAGTAGTGCGACTAGCGGGGGCCGCTCAGATACGCAGTATTTT.

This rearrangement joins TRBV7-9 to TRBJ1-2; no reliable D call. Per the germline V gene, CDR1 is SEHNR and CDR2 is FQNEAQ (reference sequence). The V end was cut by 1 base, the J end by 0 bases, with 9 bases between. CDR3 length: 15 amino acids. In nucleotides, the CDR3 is TGTGCCAGCAGCTTAGTCGGGATCACTAACTATGGCTACACCTTC. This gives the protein CASSLVGITNYGYTF.

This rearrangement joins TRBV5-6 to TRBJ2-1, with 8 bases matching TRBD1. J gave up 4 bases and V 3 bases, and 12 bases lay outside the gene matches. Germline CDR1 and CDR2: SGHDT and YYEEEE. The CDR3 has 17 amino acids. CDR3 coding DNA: TGTGCCAGCAGCTGGGGACAGGCACCTTTTTCATACAATGAGCAGTTCTTC. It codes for CASSWGQAPFSYNEQFF.

Written as DNA, the CDR3 is TGCGCCAGCAGCACACAGACGGGTCCCGAGGTTGGCTACACCTTC. Translating it yields CASSTQTGPEVGYTF. V usage is TRBV4-1 and J usage is TRBJ1-2; no firm D call. Germline loops: CDR1 MGHRA, CDR2 YSYEKL. V lost 5 bases to trimming and J lost 7 bases, with 20 bases between them. The length of the CDR3 is 15 residues.

CDR3 in amino acids: CASSSFSRTDTQYF. The DNA for the CDR3 is TGCGCCAGCAGCTCCTTCTCCCGCACAGATACGCAGTATTTT. The chain employs TRBV5-1 and TRBJ2-3; D remains ambiguous. Per the germline V gene, CDR1 is SGHRS and CDR2 is YFSETQ. CDR3 size: 14 residues. Trimming stripped 3 bases from V and 1 base from J, with 9 bases between.

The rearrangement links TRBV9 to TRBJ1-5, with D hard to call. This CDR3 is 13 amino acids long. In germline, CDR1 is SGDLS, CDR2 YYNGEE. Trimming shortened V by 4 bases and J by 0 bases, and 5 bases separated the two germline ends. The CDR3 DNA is TGTGCCAGCAGCCACTATAGCAATCAGCCCCAGCATTTT. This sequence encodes CASSHYSNQPQHF.

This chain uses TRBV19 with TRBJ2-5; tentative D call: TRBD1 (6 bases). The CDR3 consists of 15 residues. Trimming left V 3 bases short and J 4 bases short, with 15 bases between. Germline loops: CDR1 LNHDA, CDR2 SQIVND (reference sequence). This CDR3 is CASSIVAQGRETQYF. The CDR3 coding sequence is TGTGCCAGTAGTATCGTGGCACAGGGTCGAGAGACCCAGTACTTC.

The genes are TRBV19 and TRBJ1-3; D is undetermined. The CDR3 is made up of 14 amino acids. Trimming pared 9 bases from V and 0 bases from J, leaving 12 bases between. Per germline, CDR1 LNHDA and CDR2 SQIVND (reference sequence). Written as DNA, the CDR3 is TGTGCCAGCAGGTTTGCGAGCTCTGGAAACACCATATATTTT. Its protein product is CASRFASSGNTIYF. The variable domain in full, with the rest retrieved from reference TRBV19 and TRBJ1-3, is DGGITQSPKYLFRKEGQNVTLSCEQNLNHDAMYWYRQDPGQGLRLIYYSQIVNDFQKGDIAEGYSVSREKKESFPLTVTSAQKNPTAFYLCASRFASSGNTIYFGEGSWLTVV.

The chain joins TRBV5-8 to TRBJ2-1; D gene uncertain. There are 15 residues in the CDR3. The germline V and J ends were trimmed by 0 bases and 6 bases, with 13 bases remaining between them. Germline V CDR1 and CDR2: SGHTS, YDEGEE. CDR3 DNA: TGTGCCAGCAGCTTGGGAGACACGCCAAGCAATGAGCAGTTCTTC. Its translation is CASSLGDTPSNEQFF.

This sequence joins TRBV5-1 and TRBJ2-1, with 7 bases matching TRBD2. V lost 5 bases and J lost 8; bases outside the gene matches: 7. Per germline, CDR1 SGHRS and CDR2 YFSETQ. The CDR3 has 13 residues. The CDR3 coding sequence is TGCGCCAGCAGTCGCAAGGGAGGGTATGAGCAGTTCTTC. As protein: CASSRKGGYEQFF.

CDR3 sequence (DNA): TGTGCCAGCAGTGGACAGGGTCATAGCAATCAGCCCCAGCATTTT. As protein: CASSGQGHSNQPQHF. This chain uses TRBV6-2 or TRBV6-3 with TRBJ1-5; 8 bases map to TRBD1. Germline CDR1 and CDR2: MNHEY and SVGEGT. With V trimmed by 5 bases and J by 0 bases, 3 bases remained unmatched. The CDR3 runs 15 residues.

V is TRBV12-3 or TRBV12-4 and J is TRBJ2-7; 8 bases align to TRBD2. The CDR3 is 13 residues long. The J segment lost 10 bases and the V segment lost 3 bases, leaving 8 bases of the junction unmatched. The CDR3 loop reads CASSFPGTRVQYF. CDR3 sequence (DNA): TGTGCCAGCAGTTTTCCCGGGACTAGAGTTCAGTACTTC.

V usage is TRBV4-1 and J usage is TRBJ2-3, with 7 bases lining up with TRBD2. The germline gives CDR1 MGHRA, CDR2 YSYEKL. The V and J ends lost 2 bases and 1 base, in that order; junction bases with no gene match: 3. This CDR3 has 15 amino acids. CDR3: CASSQRDYRTDTQYF. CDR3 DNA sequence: TGCGCCAGCAGCCAACGGGACTACCGCACAGATACGCAGTATTTT.

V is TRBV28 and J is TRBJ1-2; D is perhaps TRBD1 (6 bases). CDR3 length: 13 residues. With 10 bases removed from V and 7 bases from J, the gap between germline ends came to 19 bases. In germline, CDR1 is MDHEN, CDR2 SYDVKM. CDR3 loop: CATTPQQGSGYTF. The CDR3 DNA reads TGTGCCACTACACCCCAACAGGGCAGTGGCTACACCTTC.

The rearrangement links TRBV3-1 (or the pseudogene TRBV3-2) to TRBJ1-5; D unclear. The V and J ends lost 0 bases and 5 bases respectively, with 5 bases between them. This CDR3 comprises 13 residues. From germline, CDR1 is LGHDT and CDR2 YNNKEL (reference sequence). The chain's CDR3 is CASSQDPYQPQHF. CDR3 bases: TGTGCCAGCAGCCAAGATCCGTATCAGCCCCAGCATTTT.

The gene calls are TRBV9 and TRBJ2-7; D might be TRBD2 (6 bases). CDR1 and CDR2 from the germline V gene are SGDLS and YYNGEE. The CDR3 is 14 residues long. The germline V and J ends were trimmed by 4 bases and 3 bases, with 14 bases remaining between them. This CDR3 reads CASSSMPGDYEQYF. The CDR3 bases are TGTGCCAGCAGCTCCATGCCGGGAGACTACGAGCAGTACTTC.

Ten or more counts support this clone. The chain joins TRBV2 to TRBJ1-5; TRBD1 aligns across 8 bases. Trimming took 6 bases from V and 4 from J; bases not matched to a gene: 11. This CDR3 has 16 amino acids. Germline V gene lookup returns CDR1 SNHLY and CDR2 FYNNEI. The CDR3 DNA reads TGTGCCAGCAGCGCACAGGGGGGCAGGGCAAATCAGCCCCAGCATTTT. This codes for CASSAQGGRANQPQHF.

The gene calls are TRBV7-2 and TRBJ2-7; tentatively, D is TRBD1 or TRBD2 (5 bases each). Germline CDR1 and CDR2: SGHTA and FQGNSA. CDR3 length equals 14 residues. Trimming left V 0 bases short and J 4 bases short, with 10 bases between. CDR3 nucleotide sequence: TGTGCCAGCAGCTTAGCCACAGAGGGGTACGAGCAGTACTTC. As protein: CASSLATEGYEQYF.

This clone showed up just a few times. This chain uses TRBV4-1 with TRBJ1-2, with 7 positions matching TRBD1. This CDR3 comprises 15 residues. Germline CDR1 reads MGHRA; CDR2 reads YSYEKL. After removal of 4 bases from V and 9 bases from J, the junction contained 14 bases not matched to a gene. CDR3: CASSPRQGETMSYTF. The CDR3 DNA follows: TGCGCCAGCAGCCCCCGACAGGGAGAAACTATGAGCTACACCTTC.

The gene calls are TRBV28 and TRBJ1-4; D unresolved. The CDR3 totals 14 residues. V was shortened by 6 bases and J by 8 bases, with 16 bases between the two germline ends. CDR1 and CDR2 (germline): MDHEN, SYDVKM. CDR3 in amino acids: CASSLSSRPEKLFF. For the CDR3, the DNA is TGTGCCAGCAGCCTATCTTCCCGTCCGGAAAAACTGTTTTTT.

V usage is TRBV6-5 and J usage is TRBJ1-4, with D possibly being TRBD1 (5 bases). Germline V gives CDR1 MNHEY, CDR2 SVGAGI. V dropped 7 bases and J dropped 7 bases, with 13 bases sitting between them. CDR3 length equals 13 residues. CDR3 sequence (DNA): TGTGCCAGCACCCAGGGTTGGGGTGAAAAACTGTTTTTT. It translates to CASTQGWGEKLFF.

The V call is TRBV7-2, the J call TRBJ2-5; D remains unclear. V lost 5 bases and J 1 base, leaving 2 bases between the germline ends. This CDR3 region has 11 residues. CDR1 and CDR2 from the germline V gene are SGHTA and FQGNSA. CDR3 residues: CASSLQETQYF. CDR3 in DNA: TGTGCCAGCAGCCTCCAAGAGACCCAGTACTTC.

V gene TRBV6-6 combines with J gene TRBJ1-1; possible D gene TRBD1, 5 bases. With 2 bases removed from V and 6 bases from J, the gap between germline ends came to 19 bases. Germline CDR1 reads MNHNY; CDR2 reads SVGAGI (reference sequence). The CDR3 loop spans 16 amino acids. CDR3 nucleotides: TGTGCCAGCAGTTACCTTGGGGCAGGGCCTGGCGCTGAAGCTTTCTTT. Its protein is CASSYLGAGPGAEAFF.

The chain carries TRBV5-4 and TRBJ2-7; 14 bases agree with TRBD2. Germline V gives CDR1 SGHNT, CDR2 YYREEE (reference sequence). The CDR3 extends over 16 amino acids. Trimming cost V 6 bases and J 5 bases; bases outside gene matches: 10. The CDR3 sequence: CASNSGGLAGVNEQYF. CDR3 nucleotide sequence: TGTGCCAGCAATTCTGGGGGACTAGCGGGAGTAAACGAGCAGTACTTC.

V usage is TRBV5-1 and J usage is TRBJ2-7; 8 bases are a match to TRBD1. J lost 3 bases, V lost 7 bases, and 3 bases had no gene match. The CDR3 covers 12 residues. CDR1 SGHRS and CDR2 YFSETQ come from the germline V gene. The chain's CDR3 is CASGTGDYEQYF. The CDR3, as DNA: TGCGCCAGCGGGACAGGTGACTACGAGCAGTACTTC.

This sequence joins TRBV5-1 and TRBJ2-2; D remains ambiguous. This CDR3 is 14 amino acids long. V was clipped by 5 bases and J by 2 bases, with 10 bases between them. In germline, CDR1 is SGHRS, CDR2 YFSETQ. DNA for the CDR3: TGCGCCAGCAGGTCCGAAATTAACACCGGGGAGCTGTTTTTT. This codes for CASRSEINTGELFF.